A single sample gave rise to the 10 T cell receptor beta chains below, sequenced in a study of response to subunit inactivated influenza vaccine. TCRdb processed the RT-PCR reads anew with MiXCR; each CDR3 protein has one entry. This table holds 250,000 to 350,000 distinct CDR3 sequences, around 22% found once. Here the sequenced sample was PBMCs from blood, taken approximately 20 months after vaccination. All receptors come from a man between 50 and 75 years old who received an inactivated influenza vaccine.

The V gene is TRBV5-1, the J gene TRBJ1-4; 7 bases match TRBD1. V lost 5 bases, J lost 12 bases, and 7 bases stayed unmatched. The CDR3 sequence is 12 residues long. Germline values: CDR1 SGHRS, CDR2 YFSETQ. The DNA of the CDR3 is TGCGCCAGCAGGGGTGACAGGGCACAACTGTTTTTT. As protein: CASRGDRAQLFF.

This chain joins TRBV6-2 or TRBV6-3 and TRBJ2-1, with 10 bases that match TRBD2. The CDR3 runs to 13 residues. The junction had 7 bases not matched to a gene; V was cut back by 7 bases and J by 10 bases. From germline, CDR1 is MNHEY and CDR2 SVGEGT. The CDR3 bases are TGTGCCAGCAAACTAGCGGGACACCAGGAGCAGTTCTTC. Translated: CASKLAGHQEQFF.

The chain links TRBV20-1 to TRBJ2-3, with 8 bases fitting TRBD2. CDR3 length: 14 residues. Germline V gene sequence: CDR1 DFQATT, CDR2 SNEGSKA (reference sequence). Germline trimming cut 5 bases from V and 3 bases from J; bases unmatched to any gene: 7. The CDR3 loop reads CSAPREGRTDTQYF. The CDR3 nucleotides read TGCAGTGCTCCTCGGGAGGGCAGGACAGATACGCAGTATTTT.

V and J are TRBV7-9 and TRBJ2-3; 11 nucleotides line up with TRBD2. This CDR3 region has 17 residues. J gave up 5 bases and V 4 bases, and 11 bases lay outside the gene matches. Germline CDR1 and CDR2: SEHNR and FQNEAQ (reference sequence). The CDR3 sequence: CASSSPLLAGVEDTQYF. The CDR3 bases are TGTGCCAGCAGCTCACCTTTACTAGCGGGGGTCGAAGATACGCAGTATTTT.

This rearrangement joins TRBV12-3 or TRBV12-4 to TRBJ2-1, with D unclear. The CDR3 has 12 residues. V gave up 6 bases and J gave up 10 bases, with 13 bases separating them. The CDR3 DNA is TGTGCCAGCAGCCGAAGACGTGTGGAGCAGTTCTTC. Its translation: CASSRRRVEQFF.

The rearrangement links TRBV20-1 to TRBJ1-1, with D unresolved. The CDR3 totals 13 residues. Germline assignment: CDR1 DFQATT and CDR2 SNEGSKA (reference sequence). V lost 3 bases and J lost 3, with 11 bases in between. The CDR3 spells CSARSVGDTEAFF. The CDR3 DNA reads TGCAGTGCTAGGTCAGTCGGGGACACTGAAGCTTTCTTT.

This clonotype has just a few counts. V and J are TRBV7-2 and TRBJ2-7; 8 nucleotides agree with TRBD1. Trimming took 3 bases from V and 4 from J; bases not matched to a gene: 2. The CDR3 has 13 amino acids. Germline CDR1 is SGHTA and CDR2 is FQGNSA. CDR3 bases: TGTGCCAGCAGCTTTGACAGGGGATACGAGCAGTACTTC. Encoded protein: CASSFDRGYEQYF.

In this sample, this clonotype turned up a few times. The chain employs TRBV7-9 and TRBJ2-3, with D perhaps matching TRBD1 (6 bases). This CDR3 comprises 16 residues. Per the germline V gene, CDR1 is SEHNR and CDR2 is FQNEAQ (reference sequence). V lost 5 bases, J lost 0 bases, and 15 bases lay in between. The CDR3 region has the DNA TGTGCCAGCAGCCTCATGGGGGCAGCTAGCACAGATACGCAGTATTTT. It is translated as CASSLMGAASTDTQYF.

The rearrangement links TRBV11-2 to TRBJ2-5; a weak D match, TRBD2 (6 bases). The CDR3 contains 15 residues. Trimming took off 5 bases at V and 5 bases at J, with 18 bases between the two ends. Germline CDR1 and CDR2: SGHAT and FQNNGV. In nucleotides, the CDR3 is TGTGCCAGCAGCGGAGGGTTAGGGGCGGAGGAGACCCAGTACTTC. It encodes CASSGGLGAEETQYF.

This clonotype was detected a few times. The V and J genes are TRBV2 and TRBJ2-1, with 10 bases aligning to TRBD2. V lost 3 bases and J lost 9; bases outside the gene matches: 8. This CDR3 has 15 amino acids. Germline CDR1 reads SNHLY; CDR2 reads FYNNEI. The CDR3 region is CASSEASGSFTEQFF. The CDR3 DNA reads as TGTGCCAGCAGTGAGGCTAGCGGGAGCTTCACTGAGCAGTTCTTC.